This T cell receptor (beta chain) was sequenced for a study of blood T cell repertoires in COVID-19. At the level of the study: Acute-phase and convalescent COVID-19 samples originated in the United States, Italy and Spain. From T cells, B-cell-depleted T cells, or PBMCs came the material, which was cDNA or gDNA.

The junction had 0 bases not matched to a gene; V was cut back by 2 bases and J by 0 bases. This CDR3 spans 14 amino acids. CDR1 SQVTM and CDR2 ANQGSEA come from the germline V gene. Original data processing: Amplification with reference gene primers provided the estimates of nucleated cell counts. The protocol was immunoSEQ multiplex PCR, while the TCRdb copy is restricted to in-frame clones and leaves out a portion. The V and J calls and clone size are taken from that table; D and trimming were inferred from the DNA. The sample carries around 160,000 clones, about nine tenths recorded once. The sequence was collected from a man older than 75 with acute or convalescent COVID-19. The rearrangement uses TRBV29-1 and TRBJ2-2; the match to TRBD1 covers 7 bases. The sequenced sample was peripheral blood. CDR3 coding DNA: TGCAGCGTTGAACAGGGGGCGAACACCGGGGAGCTGTTTTTT. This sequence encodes CSVEQGANTGELFF.